The clone carrying this TCR beta chain occurred many times. The sample is drawn from a study of T cells after yellow fever vaccination. The CDR3 is made up of 16 amino acids. V trimming: 4 bases; J trimming: 9 bases; junction bases outside the gene matches: 8. TCRdb re-derived calls from the 5' RACE reads in MiXCR, one entry per CDR3 protein. The sample shows some 160,000 distinct CDR3 sequences, around 9% of them seen only once. V gene TRBV12-3 or TRBV12-4 combines with J gene TRBJ1-6, with TRBD1 matching over 11 bases. Source: CD8+ T cells sorted from PBMCs, taken 45 days after the yellow fever booster vaccination. The receptor was isolated from a man aged 18 to 30 who received the YFV17D yellow fever vaccine. CDR3 nucleotide sequence: TGTGCCAGCAGTTACGGGACAGGGGGAATCTTTTCACCCCTCCACTTT. Protein: CASSYGTGGIFSPLHF.